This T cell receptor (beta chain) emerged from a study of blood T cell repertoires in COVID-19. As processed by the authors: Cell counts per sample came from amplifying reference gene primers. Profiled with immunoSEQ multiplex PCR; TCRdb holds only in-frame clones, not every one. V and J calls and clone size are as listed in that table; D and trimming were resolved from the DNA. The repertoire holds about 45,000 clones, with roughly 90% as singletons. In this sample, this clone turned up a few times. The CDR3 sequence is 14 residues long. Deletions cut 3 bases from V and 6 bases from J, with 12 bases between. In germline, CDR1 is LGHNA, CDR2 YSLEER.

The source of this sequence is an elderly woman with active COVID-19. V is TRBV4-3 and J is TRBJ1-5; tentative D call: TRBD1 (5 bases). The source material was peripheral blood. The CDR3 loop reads CASSHGRRGQPQHF. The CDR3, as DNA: TGCGCCAGCAGCCATGGCAGAAGGGGTCAGCCCCAGCATTTT.